This paragraph reports one T cell receptor (beta chain). Its antigen remains unidentified. The CDR3 totals 15 residues. Per germline, CDR1 SGHVS and CDR2 FQNEAQ. V dropped 1 base and J dropped 3 bases, with 11 bases sitting between them. The sample is drawn from a study of blood T cells in healthy people across ages. The authors ran a second PCR of about 7 to 12 cycles using a sample-barcoded 5' primer and a J-beta primer mix. MiXCR, run by TCRdb on the 5' RACE reads, gives a single entry per CDR3 protein. Here the sample spans roughly 800,000 distinct CDR3 sequences, roughly 60% being singletons. Regarding the study as a whole: Age showed a roughly linear inverse relationship with TCR beta diversity per million T cells.

Every donor provided around 10 milliliters of peripheral blood. The clonotype originates from a man between 25 and 39 years old in good health. The specimen sequenced was blood. The rearrangement uses TRBV7-8 and TRBJ2-3; no clear D gene. This chain's CDR3 is CASSLVDRTTDTQYF. The CDR3 DNA is TGTGCCAGCAGCTTAGTGGATAGGACGACAGATACGCAGTATTTT.